The 26 T cell receptor beta chains below all came from one sample that was sequenced in a study of blood T cell repertoires in COVID-19. Clones were sequenced by immunoSEQ multiplex PCR, and TCRdb holds only the in-frame ones, with some missing. The sample lists tens of thousands of clones, roughly nine tenths seen once, with 0.3% to 0.4% in the top ten. The material sequenced was peripheral blood. The receptors were sampled from a middle-aged man with COVID-19, enrolled during active disease.

The genes are TRBV27 and TRBJ2-1, with a weak D call TRBD1 (5 bases). The CDR3 consists of 13 residues. Germline CDR1 and CDR2: MNHEY and SMNVEV (reference sequence). V lost 1 base and J 9 bases, leaving 10 bases between the germline ends. The CDR3 reads CASSLLGQGEQFF. DNA of the CDR3: TGTGCCAGCAGTTTATTGGGGCAGGGTGAGCAGTTCTTC.

The chain couples TRBV28 to TRBJ1-1; 12 bases are shared with TRBD1. J was trimmed by 5 bases and V by 6 bases; bases with no gene match: 13. The CDR3 is made up of 17 amino acids. CDR1 and CDR2 (germline): MDHEN, SYDVKM. The CDR3 region has the DNA TGTGCCAGCAGGGGCAACTTGGGGACAGGGGGCAGGACTGAAGCTTTCTTT. Its translation: CASRGNLGTGGRTEAFF.

V is TRBV3-1 (or the pseudogene TRBV3-2) and J is TRBJ2-1; no clear D gene. CDR1 and CDR2 (germline): LGHDT, YNNKEL (reference sequence). With 3 bases removed from V and 5 bases from J, the gap between germline ends came to 11 bases. The CDR3 consists of 14 residues. DNA of the CDR3: TGTGCCAGCAGCCAGCGAGCCCATGACAATGAGCAGTTCTTC. It translates to CASSQRAHDNEQFF.

The J gene is TRBJ1-6, the V gene TRBV4-3; a weak D match, TRBD1 (5 bases). CDR1 and CDR2 (germline): LGHNA, YSLEER. Trimming removed 2 bases from V and 11 bases from J, with 13 bases in between. The CDR3 is made up of 14 amino acids. CDR3 sequence: CASSQRMGGAPLHF. The CDR3 DNA follows: TGCGCCAGCAGCCAAAGGATGGGGGGTGCACCCCTCCACTTT.

The J gene is TRBJ2-5, the V gene TRBV5-1; 7 nucleotides agree with TRBD1. V was pared by 9 bases and J by 5 bases, with 13 bases of the junction left unmatched. Germline V CDR1 and CDR2: SGHRS, YFSETQ. CDR3 length: 14 amino acids. The CDR3: CATSGGRGFETQYF. The CDR3, as DNA: TGCGCCACCTCCGGCGGCAGGGGGTTCGAGACCCAGTACTTC.

The CDR3 reads CASSPLGLAGLSYEQYF. The CDR3 DNA is TGCGCCAGCAGCCCCTTAGGGCTAGCGGGATTATCCTACGAGCAGTACTTC. The V and J genes are TRBV4-1 and TRBJ2-7; 9 nucleotides align to TRBD2. The CDR3 sequence is 17 residues long. Per germline, CDR1 MGHRA and CDR2 YSYEKL. V lost 4 bases, J lost 1 base, and 11 bases stayed unmatched.

The chain links TRBV19 to TRBJ1-5, with a possible D match to TRBD1 (5 bases). Trimming removed 4 bases at V and 5 bases at J, with 12 bases between. Germline V CDR1 and CDR2: LNHDA, SQIVND (reference sequence). The length of the CDR3 is 14 residues. The CDR3 DNA is TGTGCCAGTAGTAGCGGGGCAGAATATCAGCCCCAGCATTTT. This encodes CASSSGAEYQPQHF.

The J gene is TRBJ2-7, the V gene TRBV19, with 8 bases lining up with TRBD1. V shed 11 bases and J 0 bases; nucleotides not matched to a gene: 9. The length of the CDR3 is 14 residues. Germline lookup yields CDR1 LNHDA and CDR2 SQIVND (reference sequence). The CDR3 DNA reads TGTGCCTCCCAGGCAGGGGGCTTCTCCTACGAGCAGTACTTC. Translation: CASQAGGFSYEQYF. Based on the CDR3 plus reference TRBV19 and TRBJ2-7, the full variable domain is DGGITQSPKYLFRKEGQNVTLSCEQNLNHDAMYWYRQDPGQGLRLIYYSQIVNDFQKGDIAEGYSVSREKKESFPLTVTSAQKNPTAFYLCASQAGGFSYEQYFGPGTRLTVT.

The chain employs TRBV24-1 and TRBJ2-3; TRBD1 might be the D (5 bases). Deletions cut 2 bases from V and 2 bases from J, with 13 bases between. CDR1 and CDR2 from the germline V gene are KGHDR and SFDVKD. CDR3 length: 16 residues. CDR3 sequence (DNA): TGTGCCACCAGTGATTCGCTAAAGGGGAACACAGATACGCAGTATTTT. Its translation: CATSDSLKGNTDTQYF.

This rearrangement joins TRBV10-1 to TRBJ2-7, with D unclear. The CDR3 extends over 12 amino acids. The germline CDR1 and CDR2 sequences are WNHNN and SYGVQD (reference sequence). The germline V and J ends were trimmed by 8 bases and 1 base, with 9 bases remaining between them. The DNA of the CDR3 is TGCGCCAGCCGACTCTGTTCCTACGAGCAGTACTTC. This translates into CASRLCSYEQYF.

The V call is TRBV19, the J call TRBJ1-5; 10 nucleotides line up with TRBD1. Trimming cost V 6 bases and J 6 bases; bases outside gene matches: 11. The CDR3 loop spans 16 amino acids. Germline values: CDR1 LNHDA, CDR2 SQIVND (reference sequence). As DNA, the CDR3 is TGTGCCAGTAGGCCAAGAGACAGGGACAGGGGTCAGCCCCAGCATTTT. Residues: CASRPRDRDRGQPQHF.

The rearrangement uses TRBV29-1 and TRBJ2-6; 10 bases agree with TRBD2. Germline values: CDR1 SQVTM, CDR2 ANQGSEA. Losses at the gene ends were 5 bases for V and 4 bases for J; bases not matched to a gene: 11. This CDR3 has 17 residues. CDR3 protein: CSVTSSGSLAGANVLTF. The CDR3 nucleotides are TGCAGCGTTACTTCTAGCGGGAGTCTCGCCGGGGCCAACGTCCTGACTTTC.

Written as DNA, the CDR3 is TGCAGTGCTAGACTAGCGGGGGGTGAGTTCTTC. It translates to CSARLAGGEFF. This chain connects TRBV20-1 to TRBJ2-1; 11 bases line up with TRBD2. Germline-derived CDR1 and CDR2 are DFQATT and SNEGSKA (reference sequence). The CDR3 sequence is 11 residues long. The V and J ends lost 2 bases and 14 bases, in that order; junction bases with no gene match: 2.

J is TRBJ2-5 and V is TRBV11-3, with TRBD1 identical over 7 bases. The J segment lost 0 bases and the V segment lost 5 bases, leaving 9 bases of the junction unmatched. The CDR3 is 16 amino acids. Germline assignment: CDR1 SGHNT and CDR2 YENEEA. This CDR3 reads CASSPRTGEYQETQYF. The DNA of the CDR3 is TGTGCCAGCAGCCCCAGGACAGGAGAGTACCAAGAGACCCAGTACTTC.

V gene TRBV6-5 combines with J gene TRBJ1-5; possibly TRBD1 for D (6 bases). Trimming cost V 4 bases and J 5 bases, with 9 bases left between them. The CDR3 is 13 residues long. The germline CDR1 and CDR2 sequences are MNHEY and SVGAGI. The chain's CDR3 is CASSLQGYQPQHF. In DNA, the CDR3 is TGTGCCAGCAGTTTACAGGGATATCAGCCCCAGCATTTT.

This rearrangement joins TRBV2 to TRBJ1-3; no clear D. Looked up from germline, CDR1 is SNHLY and CDR2 is FYNNEI. Trimming removed 6 bases from V and 0 bases from J, with 6 bases in between. CDR3 length: 13 residues. CDR3 in DNA: TGTGCCAGCAGGGTGAGCTCTGGAAACACCATATATTTT. This translates into CASRVSSGNTIYF. The whole variable domain, remainder taken from reference TRBV2 and TRBJ1-3, is EPEVTQTPSHQVTQMGQEVILRCVPISNHLYFYWYRQILGQKVEFLVSFYNNEISEKSEIFDDQFSVERPDGSNFTLKIRSTKLEDSAMYFCASRVSSGNTIYFGEGSWLTVV.

The chain carries TRBV27 and TRBJ2-7, with TRBD1 as a possible D gene (8 bases). CDR3 size: 12 residues. Trimming took 6 bases from V and 12 from J, leaving 18 bases between them. Germline CDR1 MNHEY, CDR2 SMNVEV (reference sequence). This CDR3 reads CASSTQGGSGYF. CDR3 DNA: TGTGCCAGCAGCACACAGGGGGGGTCTGGGTACTTC.

This chain connects TRBV5-6 to TRBJ1-2; a possible D gene is TRBD1 (6 bases). This CDR3 has 11 residues. Germline loops: CDR1 SGHDT, CDR2 YYEEEE. Trimming removed 4 bases at V and 8 bases at J, with 9 bases between. CDR3 protein: CASSIRGGYTF. The CDR3 DNA sequence: TGTGCCAGCAGCATCAGGGGCGGCTACACCTTC.

The chain couples TRBV19 to TRBJ1-2, with unresolved D. Trimming removed 6 bases at V and 3 bases at J, with 11 bases between. Germline V CDR1 and CDR2: LNHDA, SQIVND (reference sequence). This CDR3 has 13 amino acids. The CDR3 bases are TGTGCCAGTAGGGCCTTTTTGGACTATGGCTACACCTTC. Translating it yields CASRAFLDYGYTF.

The chain recombines TRBV3-1 (or the pseudogene TRBV3-2) with TRBJ2-7; 8 bases map to TRBD2. This CDR3 has 14 residues. V lost 4 bases and J lost 3; bases outside the gene matches: 5. Germline CDR1 LGHDT, CDR2 YNNKEL (reference sequence). The DNA for the CDR3 is TGTGCCAGCAGCCTACTAGCGGCCAACTACGAGCAGTACTTC. It yields the protein CASSLLAANYEQYF.

The V gene is TRBV4-2, the J gene TRBJ1-5; D not certain. Germline CDR1 is LGHNA and CDR2 is YNFKEQ. The length of the CDR3 is 16 residues. V was clipped by 4 bases and J by 1 base, with 14 bases between them. CDR3 in amino acids: CASSPQSGQSNQPQHF. The DNA of the CDR3 is TGTGCCAGCAGCCCCCAGAGTGGGCAGAGCAATCAGCCCCAGCATTTT.

The V call is TRBV7-2, the J call TRBJ1-1; D perhaps matches TRBD1 (6 bases). Germline-derived CDR1 and CDR2 are SGHTA and FQGNSA. V lost 4 bases and J lost 7, with 13 bases in between. The CDR3 has 13 amino acids. The CDR3 is CASSSYRADEAFF. The CDR3 nucleotides read TGTGCCAGCAGCTCTTACAGGGCCGATGAAGCTTTCTTT. Together with reference TRBV7-2 and TRBJ1-1, the CDR3 gives the full variable domain: GAGVSQSPSNKVTEKGKDVELRCDPISGHTALYWYRQSLGQGLEFLIYFQGNSAPDKSGLPSDRFSAERTGGSVSTLTIQRTQQEDSAVYLCASSSYRADEAFFGQGTRLTVV.

This chain connects TRBV4-3 to TRBJ2-3, with a tentative D call TRBD2 (6 bases). The germline V gene encodes CDR1 LGHNA and CDR2 YSLEER. V shed 0 bases and J shed 8 bases, with 21 bases lying between them. The CDR3 loop spans 17 amino acids. The CDR3 reads CASSQDVGGTGSVTQYF. DNA of the CDR3: TGCGCCAGCAGCCAAGATGTAGGCGGGACGGGGTCGGTTACGCAGTATTTT.

V usage is TRBV12-3 or TRBV12-4 and J usage is TRBJ2-3; D is possibly TRBD2 (5 bases). Trimming left V 6 bases short and J 2 bases short, with 9 bases between. The CDR3 has 13 residues. CDR3 coding DNA: TGTGCCAGCAGATCGGGATACACAGATACGCAGTATTTT. Translation: CASRSGYTDTQYF.

This rearrangement joins TRBV19 to TRBJ1-1; 8 nucleotides agree with TRBD1. V was pared by 4 bases and J by 3 bases, with 4 bases of the junction left unmatched. CDR3 size: 14 residues. The V gene's germline CDR1 is LNHDA and CDR2 SQIVND (reference sequence). CDR3 loop: CASSSQTGDTEAFF. The CDR3 DNA follows: TGTGCCAGTAGTAGCCAGACAGGGGACACTGAAGCTTTCTTT.

This clone was picked up one time. V and J are TRBV29-1 and TRBJ1-3; no clear D. The V and J ends lost 7 bases and 2 bases respectively, with 12 bases between them. The CDR3 is 13 amino acids. Germline V gene data show CDR1 as SQVTM and CDR2 as ANQGSEA. For the CDR3, the DNA is TGCAGCGCCGCCTGGGCAACTGGAAACACCATATATTTT. It translates to CSAAWATGNTIYF. The full variable domain, its missing parts supplied by reference TRBV29-1 and TRBJ1-3, is SAVISQKPSRDICQRGTSLTIQCQVDSQVTMMFWYRQQPGQSLTLIATANQGSEATYESGFVIDKFPISRPNLTFSTLTVSNMSPEDSSIYLCSAAWATGNTIYFGEGSWLTVV.